What follows are 28 T cell receptor beta chains derived from one specimen sequenced in a study of shared clonotypes between healthy human individuals. TCRdb's table, derived via immunoSEQ multiplex PCR, lists solely in-frame clones and lacks some. The sample includes approximately 1.5 million clones, approximately 98.5% seen only once; the top ten take under 0.45%. Input material: naive CD4+ T cells sorted from blood. Subset specified: CD45RA+ positively selected. Receptors originate from a man aged 30-40 years in good health.

The rearrangement links TRBV6-5 to TRBJ2-3; 8 bases fit TRBD1. The V and J ends lost 9 bases and 2 bases, in that order; junction bases with no gene match: 10. The CDR3 covers 15 residues. Per germline, CDR1 MNHEY and CDR2 SVGAGI. The DNA of the CDR3 is TGTGCCAGTGTGATACAGGGGGAGGCCACAGATACGCAGTATTTT. Protein sequence: CASVIQGEATDTQYF.

Of note for this clone: The identical CDR3 is also encoded by other nucleotide sequences in the sample. The chain has TRBV5-1 and TRBJ2-3; D gene ambiguous. In germline, CDR1 is SGHRS, CDR2 YFSETQ. CDR3 length: 12 residues. Trimming left V 0 bases short and J 6 bases short, with 5 bases between. The CDR3 loop is CASSLVGDTQYF. CDR3 DNA sequence: TGCGCCAGCAGCTTGGTGGGTGATACGCAGTATTTT.

The rearrangement links TRBV2 to TRBJ2-5; tentatively, D is TRBD2 (6 bases). The CDR3 is 15 residues long. V was cut by 0 bases and J by 4 bases, with 12 bases left in between. The V gene's germline CDR1 is SNHLY and CDR2 FYNNEI. The CDR3 spells CASSEAAGRSETQYF. CDR3 DNA: TGTGCCAGCAGTGAAGCGGCGGGACGATCAGAGACCCAGTACTTC.

The chain has TRBV4-1 and TRBJ2-3, with a possible D match to TRBD1 (6 bases). The V and J ends lost 1 base and 5 bases respectively, with 13 bases between them. Germline lookup yields CDR1 MGHRA and CDR2 YSYEKL. This CDR3 spans 15 amino acids. The CDR3 DNA reads as TGCGCCAGCAGCCAAGTGAAGGGGGTGATAGATACGCAGTATTTT. Encoded protein: CASSQVKGVIDTQYF.

V usage is TRBV9 and J usage is TRBJ2-2, with D uncertain. Trimming took off 3 bases at V and 2 bases at J, with 5 bases between the two ends. This CDR3 is 13 amino acids long. CDR1 is SGDLS, CDR2 YYNGEE, per germline. The CDR3 nucleotides are TGTGCCAGCAGCGAGATAAACACCGGGGAGCTGTTTTTT. This sequence encodes CASSEINTGELFF. The entire variable domain, with the rest obtained from reference TRBV9 and TRBJ2-2, is as follows: DSGVTQTPKHLITATGQRVTLRCSPRSGDLSVYWYQQSLDQGLQFLIQYYNGEERAKGNILERFSAQQFPDLHSELNLSSLELGDSALYFCASSEINTGELFFGEGSRLTVL.

This sequence joins TRBV10-1 and TRBJ2-7, with D possibly called TRBD1 or TRBD2 (5 bases each). Trimming stripped 3 bases from V and 4 bases from J, with 10 bases between. The germline V gene encodes CDR1 WNHNN and CDR2 SYGVQD (reference sequence). This CDR3 has 13 residues. The CDR3 bases are TGCGCCAGCAGTGACTCCGGGGCTTACGAGCAGTACTTC. This translates into CASSDSGAYEQYF.

V usage is TRBV5-1 and J usage is TRBJ1-4; 11 nucleotides match TRBD1. The ends lost 2 bases at V and 0 bases at J; junction bases unmatched: 3. The CDR3 totals 17 residues. Per germline, CDR1 SGHRS and CDR2 YFSETQ. The CDR3 sequence is CASSFQGQGATNEKLFF. CDR3 DNA sequence: TGCGCCAGCAGCTTTCAGGGACAGGGGGCAACTAATGAAAAACTGTTTTTT.

This clone was found once. This chain joins TRBV29-1 and TRBJ2-3, with 7 positions matching TRBD2. Germline values: CDR1 SQVTM, CDR2 ANQGSEA. CDR3 size: 14 residues. Trimming removed 5 bases from V and 4 bases from J; junction bases left unmatched: 9. The CDR3 here is CSVWGGSGADTQYF. The CDR3 DNA reads as TGCAGCGTTTGGGGCGGGAGTGGGGCAGATACGCAGTATTTT.

CDR3 sequence: CASSQQSYEQYF. DNA of the CDR3: TGTGCCAGCTCACAACAGAGCTACGAGCAGTACTTC. This chain uses TRBV18 with TRBJ2-7; D is unresolved. The germline V and J ends were trimmed by 4 bases and 3 bases, with 7 bases remaining between them. Germline lookup yields CDR1 KGHSH and CDR2 LQKENI. This CDR3 has 12 residues.

This sequence joins TRBV28 and TRBJ1-2; D gene unclear. CDR3 length: 13 amino acids. V was pared by 8 bases and J by 2 bases, with 12 bases between. Germline CDR1 is MDHEN and CDR2 is SYDVKM. The CDR3 reads CASHPRGNYGYTF. The CDR3 nucleotides read TGTGCCAGCCATCCGCGGGGAAACTATGGCTACACCTTC.

V gene TRBV19 combines with J gene TRBJ2-2; the D is unclear. The length of the CDR3 is 11 residues. Per the germline V gene, CDR1 is LNHDA and CDR2 is SQIVND (reference sequence). Trimming pared 8 bases from V and 9 bases from J, leaving 10 bases between. In nucleotides, the CDR3 is TGTGCCAGTCGCAGCACACGGGAGCTGTTTTTT. Protein product: CASRSTRELFF.

The V call is TRBV15, the J call TRBJ2-1, with D uncertain. V was pared by 0 bases and J by 0 bases, with 6 bases between. In germline, CDR1 is LNHNV, CDR2 YYDKDF (reference sequence). This CDR3 is built from 15 residues. CDR3 sequence (DNA): TGTGCCACCAGCAGAGATCGAACCTCCTACAATGAGCAGTTCTTC. Encoded protein: CATSRDRTSYNEQFF. The entire variable domain, with the rest obtained from reference TRBV15 and TRBJ2-1, is as follows: DAMVIQNPRYQVTQFGKPVTLSCSQTLNHNVMYWYQQKSSQAPKLLFHYYDKDFNNEADTPDNFQSRRPNTSFCFLDIRSPGLGDTAMYLCATSRDRTSYNEQFFGPGTRLTVL.

The chain links TRBV7-9 to TRBJ2-3, with TRBD1 matching 7 bases. The ends lost 5 bases at V and 3 bases at J; junction bases unmatched: 11. The CDR3 spans 16 residues. Germline V gives CDR1 SEHNR, CDR2 FQNEAQ (reference sequence). The CDR3: CASSLGSQGLTDTQYF. The CDR3 DNA is TGTGCCAGCAGCCTAGGGTCACAGGGGTTGACAGATACGCAGTATTTT.

The chain recombines TRBV5-6 with TRBJ1-1, with D tentatively TRBD1 (5 bases). Trimming stripped 1 base from V and 4 bases from J, with 11 bases between. Germline values: CDR1 SGHDT, CDR2 YYEEEE. This CDR3 contains 14 residues. CDR3 residues: CASSLFVGGTEAFF. In nucleotides, the CDR3 is TGTGCCAGCAGCTTGTTTGTGGGGGGCACTGAAGCTTTCTTT.

The chain uses TRBV15 and TRBJ2-6; tentatively, D is TRBD1 or TRBD2 (5 bases each). The germline V gene has CDR1 LNHNV and CDR2 YYDKDF (reference sequence). The CDR3 covers 17 residues. Trimming cost V 1 base and J 0 bases, with 10 bases left between them. The CDR3 spells CATSRVAGTSGANVLTF. The CDR3 region has the DNA TGTGCCACCAGCAGAGTGGCCGGGACCTCTGGGGCCAACGTCCTGACTTTC.

This clone is a singleton in its sample. The genes are TRBV7-8 and TRBJ1-2; D is possibly TRBD1 (6 bases). Germline CDR1 SGHVS, CDR2 FQNEAQ. Trimming removed 4 bases at V and 2 bases at J, with 17 bases between. This CDR3 contains 16 residues. As DNA, the CDR3 is TGTGCCAGCAGCTCAGCGGACAGCAGATTAAACTATGGCTACACCTTC. Amino acid sequence: CASSSADSRLNYGYTF.

Only one count was recorded for this clone. The chain uses TRBV29-1 and TRBJ2-5; 13 bases are a match to TRBD2. CDR3 length: 16 amino acids. The junction had 8 bases not matched to a gene; V was cut back by 3 bases and J by 4 bases. Germline V gives CDR1 SQVTM, CDR2 ANQGSEA. The CDR3 nucleotides are TGCAGCGTTGAGGGTTACAGACTAGCGGGAGGAGAGACCCAGTACTTC. Translated, it gives CSVEGYRLAGGETQYF.

This clone was counted once. The chain couples TRBV18 to TRBJ1-4, with no clear D. CDR1 is KGHSH, CDR2 LQKENI, per germline. This CDR3 is 12 amino acids long. The germline V and J ends were trimmed by 1 base and 8 bases, with 5 bases remaining between them. CDR3 region: CASSPRVEKLFF. CDR3 nucleotides: TGTGCCAGCTCACCACGAGTGGAAAAACTGTTTTTT.

J is TRBJ1-2 and V is TRBV28; 8 nucleotides align to TRBD1. Germline V lookup: CDR1 MDHEN, CDR2 SYDVKM. The V gene end was trimmed by 8 bases and the J gene end by 8 bases; junction bases not matched to a gene: 13. The CDR3 totals 14 residues. CDR3 protein: CASLQGAAPKGYTF. As DNA, the CDR3 is TGTGCCAGCCTTCAGGGGGCGGCCCCTAAAGGCTACACCTTC.

The chain carries TRBV29-1 and TRBJ2-3, with a weak D call TRBD1 (6 bases). CDR1 is SQVTM and CDR2 is ANQGSEA in the germline V gene. The CDR3 contains 14 residues. Trimming took 6 bases from V and 5 from J, leaving 18 bases between them. The CDR3 region is CSVGRMGAGDTQYF. CDR3 DNA sequence: TGCAGCGTCGGCAGGATGGGGGCTGGAGATACGCAGTATTTT.

This chain connects TRBV6-5 to TRBJ2-7; possibly TRBD2 for D (6 bases). V was trimmed by 6 bases and J by 4 bases, leaving 16 bases between them. This CDR3 region has 14 residues. Germline CDR1 MNHEY, CDR2 SVGAGI. This CDR3 is CASSHRGRMYEQYF. As DNA, the CDR3 is TGTGCCAGCAGCCATCGGGGGAGGATGTACGAGCAGTACTTC.

The CDR3, as DNA: TGCGCCAGCAGCGGGGGACGCAGGCCGATTGGGGGAGGGACTGAAGCTTTCTTT. Protein: CASSGGRRPIGGGTEAFF. The V call is TRBV5-1, the J call TRBJ1-1; D is possibly TRBD1 (5 bases). The CDR3 loop spans 18 amino acids. From germline, CDR1 is SGHRS and CDR2 YFSETQ. V gave up 4 bases and J gave up 5 bases, with 27 bases separating them.

This chain links TRBV5-1 with TRBJ2-3; D gene ambiguous. With 0 bases removed from V and 1 base from J, the gap between germline ends came to 6 bases. The length of the CDR3 is 14 residues. Germline V gene sequence: CDR1 SGHRS, CDR2 YFSETQ. The CDR3 DNA is TGCGCCAGCAGCTTGGCTATAGGCACAGATACGCAGTATTTT. It encodes CASSLAIGTDTQYF.

This chain uses TRBV9 with TRBJ2-3, with 9 bases identical to TRBD1. Germline CDR1 SGDLS, CDR2 YYNGEE. The junction had 4 bases not matched to a gene; V was cut back by 0 bases and J by 2 bases. The CDR3 runs 16 residues. The CDR3 spells CASSVGGDRDTDTQYF. DNA for the CDR3: TGTGCCAGCAGCGTAGGTGGGGACAGGGACACAGATACGCAGTATTTT.

The chain couples TRBV5-1 to TRBJ2-7; TRBD2 agrees at 8 bases. The CDR3 is made up of 15 amino acids. V dropped 0 bases and J dropped 2; count of bases not matched to a gene: 4. Germline V gene lookup returns CDR1 SGHRS and CDR2 YFSETQ. CDR3 bases: TGCGCCAGCAGCTTGGACCCAGCGGGAGCCTACGAGCAGTACTTC. Its protein product is CASSLDPAGAYEQYF.

The genes are TRBV5-4 and TRBJ2-7; 12 bases agree with TRBD2. J was trimmed by 2 bases and V by 4 bases; bases with no gene match: 10. Germline V CDR1 and CDR2: SGHNT, YYREEE (reference sequence). This CDR3 spans 17 amino acids. CDR3: CASSRVGTSGPPYEQYF. As DNA, the CDR3 is TGTGCCAGCAGCCGGGTAGGGACTAGCGGGCCACCCTACGAGCAGTACTTC.

This chain's CDR3 is CASSVGFGLRETQYF. In nucleotides, the CDR3 is TGTGCCAGCAGCGTAGGCTTCGGACTCAGAGAGACCCAGTACTTC. This chain connects TRBV9 to TRBJ2-5, with D tentatively TRBD2 (5 bases). V was clipped by 0 bases and J by 4 bases, with 13 bases between them. This CDR3 spans 15 amino acids. Germline V lookup: CDR1 SGDLS, CDR2 YYNGEE. Filled out from reference TRBV9 and TRBJ2-5, the complete variable domain reads DSGVTQTPKHLITATGQRVTLRCSPRSGDLSVYWYQQSLDQGLQFLIQYYNGEERAKGNILERFSAQQFPDLHSELNLSSLELGDSALYFCASSVGFGLRETQYFGPGTRLLVL.

J is TRBJ1-1 and V is TRBV14; tentatively, D is TRBD1 (5 bases). V was pared by 1 base and J by 7 bases, with 7 bases between. Germline V gene data show CDR1 as SGHDN and CDR2 as FVKESK. This CDR3 is built from 12 residues. CDR3 DNA sequence: TGTGCCAGCAGCCAAGGAGGGGTTGAAGCTTTCTTT. Translating gives CASSQGGVEAFF.